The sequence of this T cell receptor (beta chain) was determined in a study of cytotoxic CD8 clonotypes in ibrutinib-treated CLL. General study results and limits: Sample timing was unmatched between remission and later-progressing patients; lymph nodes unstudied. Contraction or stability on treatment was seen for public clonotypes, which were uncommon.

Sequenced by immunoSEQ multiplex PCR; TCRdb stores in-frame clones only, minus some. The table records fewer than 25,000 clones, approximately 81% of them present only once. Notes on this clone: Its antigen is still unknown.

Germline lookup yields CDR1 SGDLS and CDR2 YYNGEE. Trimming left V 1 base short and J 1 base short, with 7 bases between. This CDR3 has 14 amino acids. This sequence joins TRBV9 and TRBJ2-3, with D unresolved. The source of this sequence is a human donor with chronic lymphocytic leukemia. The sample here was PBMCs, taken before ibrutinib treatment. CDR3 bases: TGTGCCAGCAGCGTAAGCCGCGGCACAGATACGCAGTATTTT. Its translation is CASSVSRGTDTQYF.